The next 21 T cell receptor beta chains were all read from a single sample in a study of blood T cell repertoires in COVID-19. Profiling relied on immunoSEQ multiplex PCR, and the TCRdb table lists in-frame clones only, not all of them. Seen here are about 70,000 clones, 81% observed once, and the top ten hold 20% to 25%. Material for sequencing was peripheral blood. Source of these receptors: a woman aged 70-85 years with acute or convalescent COVID-19.

CDR3 sequence: CASSYSGQGQETQYF. In nucleotides, the CDR3 is TGTGCCAGCAGTTACTCAGGACAGGGTCAAGAGACCCAGTACTTC. The chain carries TRBV6-2 or TRBV6-3 and TRBJ2-5; 8 bases are a match to TRBD1. There are 15 residues in the CDR3. V was clipped by 0 bases and J by 2 bases; unmatched bases: 2. Germline V gene data show CDR1 as MNHEY and CDR2 as SVGEGT.

V usage is TRBV27 and J usage is TRBJ1-4, with TRBD1 identical over 11 bases. The CDR3 is 17 amino acids. The V gene's germline CDR1 is MNHEY and CDR2 SMNVEV (reference sequence). Germline trimming cut 8 bases from V and 5 bases from J; bases unmatched to any gene: 13. This chain's CDR3 is CASRPGQGVVWNEKLFF. DNA of the CDR3: TGTGCCAGCCGACCGGGACAGGGGGTGGTTTGGAATGAAAAACTGTTTTTT. The variable domain in full, completed from reference TRBV27 and TRBJ1-4, reads EAQVTQNPRYLITVTGKKLTVTCSQNMNHEYMSWYRQDPGLGLRQIYYSMNVEVTDKGDVPEGYKVSRKEKRNFPLILESPSPNQTSLYFCASRPGQGVVWNEKLFFGSGTQLSVL.

The chain recombines TRBV12-3 or TRBV12-4 with TRBJ2-7; D uncertain. The CDR3 sequence is 12 residues long. Trimming removed 0 bases from V and 6 bases from J, with 6 bases in between. CDR3 coding DNA: TGTGCCAGCAGTTTAGCGCCGGGCGAGCAGTACTTC. It codes for CASSLAPGEQYF.

This clone was counted a few times. This chain joins TRBV10-3 and TRBJ2-7; D not resolved. Germline loops: CDR1 ENHRY, CDR2 SYGVKD. This CDR3 is built from 12 residues. Deletions cut 0 bases from V and 3 bases from J, with 3 bases between. The CDR3 reads CAISESRYEQYF. Written as DNA, the CDR3 is TGTGCCATCAGTGAGTCCCGCTACGAGCAGTACTTC.

This clone showed up just once. CDR3 DNA: TGTGCCAGCAGTTTTCGCAGCGCCTACGAGCAGTACTTC. Translating it yields CASSFRSAYEQYF. This rearrangement joins TRBV27 to TRBJ2-7; D call uncertain. Germline lookup yields CDR1 MNHEY and CDR2 SMNVEV (reference sequence). This CDR3 is built from 13 residues. Trimming cost V 3 bases and J 2 bases, with 8 bases left between them.

V usage is TRBV9 and J usage is TRBJ2-5, with D perhaps TRBD2 (6 bases). The CDR3 extends over 15 amino acids. V was clipped by 0 bases and J by 4 bases, with 13 bases between them. Germline CDR1 reads SGDLS; CDR2 reads YYNGEE. The CDR3 region is CASSVGGGGPETQYF. DNA of the CDR3: TGTGCCAGCAGCGTAGGGGGAGGAGGGCCAGAGACCCAGTACTTC.

The chain combines TRBV11-1 with TRBJ2-2, with 10 bases lining up with TRBD1. Germline trimming cut 5 bases from V and 7 bases from J; bases unmatched to any gene: 7. The CDR3 covers 15 residues. Germline V lookup: CDR1 SGHAT, CDR2 FQDESV (reference sequence). CDR3 sequence: CASSPRQGAVGELFF. CDR3 bases: TGTGCCAGCAGCCCCAGACAGGGGGCCGTCGGGGAGCTGTTTTTT. Looking up the rest from reference TRBV11-1 and TRBJ2-2 gives the full variable domain: EAEVAQSPRYKITEKSQAVAFWCDPISGHATLYWYRQILGQGPELLVQFQDESVVDDSQLPKDRFSAERLKGVDSTLKIQPAELGDSAMYLCASSPRQGAVGELFFGEGSRLTVL.

This clone was counted once. V is TRBV3-1 (or the pseudogene TRBV3-2) and J is TRBJ1-5; TRBD1 matches at 10 bases. This CDR3 has 15 amino acids. Germline V gene data show CDR1 as LGHDT and CDR2 as YNNKEL (reference sequence). The V gene end was trimmed by 3 bases and the J gene end by 6 bases; junction bases not matched to a gene: 5. The CDR3 DNA sequence: TGTGCCAGCAGCCATAGGACAGGGGGAACTCAGCCCCAGCATTTT. The encoded protein is CASSHRTGGTQPQHF.

This chain uses TRBV5-1 with TRBJ2-1; TRBD1 matches 7 bases. The CDR3 sequence is 14 residues long. CDR1 SGHRS and CDR2 YFSETQ come from the germline V gene. The V gene end was trimmed by 6 bases and the J gene end by 7 bases; junction bases not matched to a gene: 10. CDR3: CASTQGDPMNEQFF. CDR3 nucleotides: TGCGCCAGCACCCAGGGGGACCCGATGAATGAGCAGTTCTTC.

A single count supports this clone. Other DNA sequences in this sample translate to the same CDR3. The V gene is TRBV27, the J gene TRBJ1-1; D is perhaps TRBD1 (5 bases). The CDR3 consists of 14 residues. Germline assignment: CDR1 MNHEY and CDR2 SMNVEV (reference sequence). V was pared by 6 bases and J by 1 base, with 12 bases between. CDR3 nucleotide sequence: TGTGCCAGCAGCCGGCAGGGAAGGAACACTGAAGCTTTCTTT. Translated, it gives CASSRQGRNTEAFF.

CDR3 sequence reads: CASSPYNEQFF. CDR3 coding DNA: TGTGCCAGCAGCCCTTACAATGAGCAGTTCTTC. The chain carries TRBV7-6 and TRBJ2-1; no reliable D call. The V gene lost 5 bases and the J gene lost 4 bases, with 3 bases spanning the gap. CDR3 length equals 11 residues. Germline V lookup: CDR1 SGHVS, CDR2 FNYEAQ.

The chain carries TRBV3-1 (or the pseudogene TRBV3-2) and TRBJ1-4; D is unclear. CDR3 length equals 16 residues. The V and J ends lost 0 bases and 4 bases respectively, with 12 bases between them. Germline values: CDR1 LGHDT, CDR2 YNNKEL (reference sequence). CDR3 bases: TGTGCCAGCAGCCAAGAGTTGAGAGGTTTTAATGAAAAACTGTTTTTT. Protein: CASSQELRGFNEKLFF.

As to this clone: The junction and the germline gene differ at one end; a read error may be behind it. The chain joins TRBV5-8 to TRBJ2-5, with 7 bases that match TRBD1. Germline V CDR1 and CDR2: SGHTS, YDEGEE. This CDR3 has 15 amino acids. The CDR3 nucleotides read TGTGCCAGCAGCTTTCGGGACAGACGAAGAGAGGCCCAGTACTTC. Its translation is CASSFRDRRREAQYF.

This clone has just one count. The rearrangement uses TRBV7-2 and TRBJ2-3; TRBD1 might be the D (7 bases). CDR1 and CDR2 from the germline V gene are SGHTA and FQGNSA. The CDR3 is 16 residues long. V dropped 4 bases and J dropped 7 bases, with 21 bases sitting between them. DNA of the CDR3: TGTGCCAGCAGCTCTGGGACAGCGGGCAGATCGTATACGCAGTATTTT. Translated: CASSSGTAGRSYTQYF.

CDR3 in amino acids: CASRLAGGRGTQYF. CDR3 DNA sequence: TGTGCCAGCAGACTAGCGGGAGGTAGGGGAACGCAGTATTTT. The rearrangement uses TRBV14 and TRBJ2-3, with 12 bases matching TRBD2. V dropped 6 bases and J dropped 9; count of bases not matched to a gene: 7. This CDR3 has 14 residues. The germline CDR1 and CDR2 sequences are SGHDN and FVKESK.

The DNA of the CDR3 is TGTGCCAGCAGTGAAAGGGCTAGCGGGAGTGGCGTCGCCGGGGAGCTGTTTTTT. Protein: CASSERASGSGVAGELFF. This chain connects TRBV2 to TRBJ2-2; 10 bases match TRBD2. Germline V lookup: CDR1 SNHLY, CDR2 FYNNEI. V was pared by 2 bases and J by 6 bases, with 12 bases of the junction left unmatched. This CDR3 is 18 amino acids long. Filled out from reference TRBV2 and TRBJ2-2, the complete variable domain reads EPEVTQTPSHQVTQMGQEVILRCVPISNHLYFYWYRQILGQKVEFLVSFYNNEISEKSEIFDDQFSVERPDGSNFTLKIRSTKLEDSAMYFCASSERASGSGVAGELFFGEGSRLTVL.

This clone was seen just once. V is TRBV7-9 and J is TRBJ2-1; 9 bases map to TRBD1. V lost 5 bases to trimming and J lost 10 bases; unmatched junction nucleotides: 6. The CDR3 totals 13 residues. Germline lookup yields CDR1 SEHNR and CDR2 FQNEAQ (reference sequence). CDR3: CASSPGQGWEQFF. Here the CDR3 DNA reads TGTGCCAGCAGCCCGGGACAGGGCTGGGAGCAGTTCTTC.

This clone was counted a single time. The chain links TRBV3-1 (or the pseudogene TRBV3-2) to TRBJ2-1; D perhaps matches TRBD2 (5 bases). Germline CDR1 LGHDT, CDR2 YNNKEL (reference sequence). V shed 1 base and J shed 9 bases, with 7 bases lying between them. The CDR3 sequence is 12 residues long. The CDR3 region is CASSQAGGEQFF. CDR3 coding DNA: TGTGCCAGCAGCCAAGCAGGAGGTGAGCAGTTCTTC.

The chain has TRBV3-1 (or the pseudogene TRBV3-2) and TRBJ2-7; 8 bases map to TRBD2. CDR1 is LGHDT and CDR2 is YNNKEL in the germline V gene (reference sequence). This CDR3 is built from 17 residues. V was pared by 1 base and J by 1 base, with 9 bases of the junction left unmatched. The CDR3 reads CASSQVRSGSHSYEQYF. For the CDR3, the DNA is TGTGCCAGCAGCCAAGTAAGAAGCGGGAGTCATTCCTACGAGCAGTACTTC.

This chain uses TRBV19 with TRBJ1-4; 8 bases map to TRBD1. This CDR3 comprises 14 residues. The germline V gene has CDR1 LNHDA and CDR2 SQIVND (reference sequence). Trimming removed 5 bases from V and 8 bases from J; junction bases left unmatched: 7. For the CDR3, the DNA is TGTGCCAGTAGTTCTCGGACAGGGAACGAAAAACTGTTTTTT. This encodes CASSSRTGNEKLFF.

The V call is TRBV24-1, the J call TRBJ1-3; 7 bases align to TRBD1. Trimming took 4 bases from V and 0 from J; bases not matched to a gene: 8. The CDR3 loop spans 17 amino acids. Germline loops: CDR1 KGHDR, CDR2 SFDVKD. The CDR3 coding sequence is TGTGCCACCAGTGACCCTCGACAGGGAGACTCTGGAAACACCATATATTTT. Protein: CATSDPRQGDSGNTIYF.